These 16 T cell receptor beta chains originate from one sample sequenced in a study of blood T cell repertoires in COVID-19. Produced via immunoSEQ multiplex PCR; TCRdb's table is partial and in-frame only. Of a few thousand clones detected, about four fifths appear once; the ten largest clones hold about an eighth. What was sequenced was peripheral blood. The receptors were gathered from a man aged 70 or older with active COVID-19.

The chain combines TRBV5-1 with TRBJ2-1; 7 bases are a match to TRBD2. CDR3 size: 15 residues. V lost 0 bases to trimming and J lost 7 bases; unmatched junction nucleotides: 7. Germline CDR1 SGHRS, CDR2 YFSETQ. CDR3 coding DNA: TGCGCCAGCAGCTTGGCTGCGGGGGAAATTAATGAGCAGTTCTTC. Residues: CASSLAAGEINEQFF.

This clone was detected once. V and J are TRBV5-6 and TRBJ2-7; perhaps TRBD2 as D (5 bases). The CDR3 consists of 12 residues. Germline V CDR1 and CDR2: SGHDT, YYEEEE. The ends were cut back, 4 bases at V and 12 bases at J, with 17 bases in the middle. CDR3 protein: CASSSGPLTRYF. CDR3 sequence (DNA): TGTGCCAGCAGCAGCGGTCCTCTAACGCGGTACTTC.

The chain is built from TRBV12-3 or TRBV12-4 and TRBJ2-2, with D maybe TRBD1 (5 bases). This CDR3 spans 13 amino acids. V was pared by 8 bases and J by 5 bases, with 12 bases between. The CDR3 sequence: CASRQGWTGELFF. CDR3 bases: TGTGCCAGCCGGCAGGGTTGGACCGGGGAGCTGTTTTTT.

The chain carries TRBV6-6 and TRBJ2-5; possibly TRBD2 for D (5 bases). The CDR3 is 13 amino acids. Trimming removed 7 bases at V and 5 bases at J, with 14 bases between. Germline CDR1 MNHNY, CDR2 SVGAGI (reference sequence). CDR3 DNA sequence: TGTGCCAGCACCTCGCGAGCGGCGGAGACCCAGTACTTC. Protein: CASTSRAAETQYF.

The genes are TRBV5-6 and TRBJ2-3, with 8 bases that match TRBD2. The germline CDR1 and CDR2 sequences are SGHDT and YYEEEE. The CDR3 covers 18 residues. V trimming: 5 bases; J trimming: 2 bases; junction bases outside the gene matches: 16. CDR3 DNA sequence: TGTGCCAGCAGGCTTGGGCGGAGACTAGCGTCTATCACAGATACGCAGTATTTT. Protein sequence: CASRLGRRLASITDTQYF.

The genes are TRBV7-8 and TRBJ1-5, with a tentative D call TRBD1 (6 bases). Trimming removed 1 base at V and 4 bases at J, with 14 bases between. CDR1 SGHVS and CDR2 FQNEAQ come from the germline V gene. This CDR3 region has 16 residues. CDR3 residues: CASSLVGSQGNQPQHF. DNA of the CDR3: TGTGCCAGCAGCTTAGTCGGATCACAGGGAAATCAGCCCCAGCATTTT.

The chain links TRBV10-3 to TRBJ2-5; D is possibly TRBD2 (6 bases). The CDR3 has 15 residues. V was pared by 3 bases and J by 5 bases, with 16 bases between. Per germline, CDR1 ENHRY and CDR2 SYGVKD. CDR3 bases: TGTGCCATCAGTGACCCTACCAATGGGAGGGAGACCCAGTACTTC. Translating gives CAISDPTNGRETQYF.

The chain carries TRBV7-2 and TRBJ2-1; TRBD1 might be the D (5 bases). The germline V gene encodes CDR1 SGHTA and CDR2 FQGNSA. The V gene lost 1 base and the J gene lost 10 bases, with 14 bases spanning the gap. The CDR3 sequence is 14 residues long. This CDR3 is CASSLEGANVEQFF. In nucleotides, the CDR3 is TGTGCCAGCAGCTTAGAAGGGGCTAACGTCGAGCAGTTCTTC.

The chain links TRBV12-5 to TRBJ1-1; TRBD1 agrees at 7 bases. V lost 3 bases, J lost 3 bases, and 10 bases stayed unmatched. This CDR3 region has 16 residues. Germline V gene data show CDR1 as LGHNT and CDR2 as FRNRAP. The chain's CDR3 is CASGLHRGQWYTEAFF. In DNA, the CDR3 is TGTGCTAGTGGTTTACACAGGGGACAGTGGTACACTGAAGCTTTCTTT.

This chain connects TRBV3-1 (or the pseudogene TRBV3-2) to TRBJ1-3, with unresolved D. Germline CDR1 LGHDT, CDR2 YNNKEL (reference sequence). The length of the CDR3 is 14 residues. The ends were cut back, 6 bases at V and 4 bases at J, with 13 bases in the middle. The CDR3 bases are TGTGCCAGCAGTCTCGACATTCAAGGAAACACCATATATTTT. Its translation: CASSLDIQGNTIYF.

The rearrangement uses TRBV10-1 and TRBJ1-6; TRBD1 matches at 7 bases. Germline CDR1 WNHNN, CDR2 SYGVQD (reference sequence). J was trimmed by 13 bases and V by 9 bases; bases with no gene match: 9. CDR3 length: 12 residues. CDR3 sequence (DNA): TGCGCCAGACAGGGGACATTCGCCCCCCTCCACTTT. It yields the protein CARQGTFAPLHF.

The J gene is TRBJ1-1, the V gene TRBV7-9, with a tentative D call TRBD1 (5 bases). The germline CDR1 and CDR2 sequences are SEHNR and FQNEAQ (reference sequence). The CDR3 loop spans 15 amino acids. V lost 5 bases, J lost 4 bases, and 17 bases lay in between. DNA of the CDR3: TGTGCCAGCAGCAACTCACCGGGGGGTATCACTGAAGCTTTCTTT. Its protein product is CASSNSPGGITEAFF.

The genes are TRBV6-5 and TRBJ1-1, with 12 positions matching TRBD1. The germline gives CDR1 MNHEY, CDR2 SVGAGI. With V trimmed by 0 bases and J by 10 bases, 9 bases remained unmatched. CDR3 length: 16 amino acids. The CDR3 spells CASSYSNPGTGGRAFF. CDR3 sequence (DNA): TGTGCCAGCAGTTACTCGAACCCCGGGACAGGGGGCAGAGCTTTCTTT.

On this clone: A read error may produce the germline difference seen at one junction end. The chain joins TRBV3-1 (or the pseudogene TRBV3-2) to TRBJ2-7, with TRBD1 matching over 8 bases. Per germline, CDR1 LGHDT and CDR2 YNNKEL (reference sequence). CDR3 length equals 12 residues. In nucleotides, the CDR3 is TGTGCCAGCAGCGAAGATCAGGGGGCAAAGTACTTC. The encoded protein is CASSEDQGAKYF.

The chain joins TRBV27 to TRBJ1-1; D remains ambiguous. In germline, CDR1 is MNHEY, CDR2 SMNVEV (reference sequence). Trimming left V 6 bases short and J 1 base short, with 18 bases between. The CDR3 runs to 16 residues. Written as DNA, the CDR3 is TGTGCCAGCAGCCCCCCCCCGGCAGCTAGGAACACTGAAGCTTTCTTT. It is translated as CASSPPPAARNTEAFF.

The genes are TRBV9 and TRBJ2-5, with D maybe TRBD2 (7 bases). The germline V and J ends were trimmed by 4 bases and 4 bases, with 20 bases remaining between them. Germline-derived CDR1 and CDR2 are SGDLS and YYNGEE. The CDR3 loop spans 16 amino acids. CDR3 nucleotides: TGTGCCAGCAGCCCTCGCAATGGGGGGGCTTCAGAGACCCAGTACTTC. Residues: CASSPRNGGASETQYF.